This T cell receptor beta chain was identified during a study of T cells in Graves' hyperthyroidism and ophthalmopathy. Study-wide findings and caveats: In simple terms, a model built on 13 V-J features told ophthalmopathy apart from stable hyperthyroidism. Most clonotypes expanded in thyroid above 0.001 were likewise present in blood.

The CDR3 extends over 14 amino acids. Trimming stripped 1 base from V and 7 bases from J, with 10 bases between. Germline CDR1 is SGHTA and CDR2 is FQGNSA. Amplified regions were TCR beta CDR3 sequences from RNA transcripts. First-round RT-PCR with HTBI primers amplified the TCR CDR3 region. TCRdb reprocessed the multiplex PCR reads via MiXCR and lists one record per CDR3 protein. The sample contains about 350,000 distinct CDR3 sequences, around 14% of which appear only once. This clonotype has at least ten counts. No antigen is known for it. The rearrangement links TRBV7-2 to TRBJ1-4, with D hard to call. Sequencing was performed on blood. This TCR was recovered from a woman aged 25-40 years with Graves' hyperthyroidism. CDR3 coding DNA: TGTGCCAGCAGCTTAGGTACACAGCCTGAAAAACTGTTTTTT. Encoded protein: CASSLGTQPEKLFF. Full variable domain (outside the CDR3, taken from reference TRBV7-2 and TRBJ1-4): GAGVSQSPSNKVTEKGKDVELRCDPISGHTALYWYRQSLGQGLEFLIYFQGNSAPDKSGLPSDRFSAERTGGSVSTLTIQRTQQEDSAVYLCASSLGTQPEKLFFGSGTQLSVL.